A selection of T cell receptor beta chains follows, all from one sample in a study of blood T cells in healthy people across ages. TCRdb re-called the 5' RACE reads through MiXCR, storing one row per CDR3 protein. Among 630,000 or so distinct CDR3 sequences listed, approximately 30% were seen once. Sample: blood. These TCRs come from a woman over 75 in good health. CDR3s include the opening cysteine and the closing phenylalanine or tryptophan. The D gene is left open where the match is weak. The size field is filled for only some rows; it gives once, few, many or a size class.

D gene	V gene	J gene	clone size	CDR3 DNA	CDR3 protein
TRBD2	TRBV20-1	TRBJ2-1	few	TGCAGTGCTAGAGATCCCGCTAGCGGGTTCTACAATGAGCAGTTCTTC	CSARDPASGFYNEQFF
-	TRBV5-1	TRBJ1-1	-	TGCGCCAGCAGCTTGAGTAAAACCGGGAGCCGGCTGAACACTGAAGCTTTCTTT	CASSLSKTGSRLNTEAFF
TRBD1	TRBV2	TRBJ2-1	many	TGTGCCAGCAACCCCAGGACAGGGGACAATGAGCAGTTCTTC	CASNPRTGDNEQFF
TRBD1	TRBV7-3	TRBJ1-3	few	TGTGCCAGCAGCTCCGGGACAGGGGGAAACACCATATATTTT	CASSSGTGGNTIYF
-	TRBV9	TRBJ1-5	-	TGTGCCAGCAGCCCTTCAGGGTTTGTGCAGCCCCAGCATTTT	CASSPSGFVQPQHF
TRBD2	TRBV19	TRBJ2-3	-	TGTGCCAGTAGTGCAACGGGACTAGCGGTGAACACAGATACGCAGTATTTT	CASSATGLAVNTDTQYF
TRBD2	TRBV7-8	TRBJ2-2	-	TGTGCCAGCAGCCGGGGGGGATGGCGGGGTCGCACCGGGGAGCTGTTTTTT	CASSRGGWRGRTGELFF
-	TRBV29-1	TRBJ1-1	once	TGCAGCGTTGCTTCGTCGGGAACTGAAGCTTTCTTT	CSVASSGTEAFF
-	TRBV7-2	TRBJ2-5	many	TGTGCCAGCAGCTTGGGATTAGCCCAGTACTTC	CASSLGLAQYF
-	TRBV20-1	TRBJ1-4	many	TGCAGTGCTAACAGGGCAACTAATGAAAAACTGTTTTTT	CSANRATNEKLFF
TRBD2	TRBV6-5	TRBJ2-2	-	TGTGCCAGCAGTTCCCCGGGCGGGGGGGACACCGGGGAGCTGTTTTTT	CASSSPGGGDTGELFF
-	TRBV24-1	TRBJ2-7	many	TGTGCCACCTCTAATCACGTCTCCTACGAGCAGTACTTC	CATSNHVSYEQYF
TRBD2	TRBV20-1	TRBJ2-5	many	TGCAGTGCTAGAGAATTAGTCCCGACGCGGCGGGGGGAGACCCAGTACTTC	CSARELVPTRRGETQYF
-	TRBV7-8	TRBJ2-1	many	TGTGCCAGCAGCGCCAGGGGGGGCCCCAACAATGAGCAGTTCTTC	CASSARGGPNNEQFF
TRBD1	TRBV29-1	TRBJ2-7	-	TGCAGCGTTGGGGTAGGGGGCAGCCACGAGCAGTACTTC	CSVGVGGSHEQYF